The 24 T cell receptor beta chains below were found in one sample sequenced in a study of shared clonotypes between healthy human individuals. Assay used: immunoSEQ multiplex PCR; TCRdb lists only in-frame clones, some missing. The sample lists around 200,000 clones, 90% to 95% occurring once. Source material: naive CD4+ T cells sorted from blood. Specified subset: CD45RA+ positively selected. These TCRs come from a woman aged 30 to 39 in good health.

The chain has TRBV7-2 and TRBJ2-1; D uncertain. The CDR3 covers 13 residues. The V end lost 0 bases, the J end lost 6 bases, and 6 bases lay between the germline ends. The V gene's germline CDR1 is SGHTA and CDR2 FQGNSA. As DNA, the CDR3 is TGTGCCAGCAGCTTAGCTCCCCCCAATGAGCAGTTCTTC. It specifies CASSLAPPNEQFF.

Points on this clone: Other DNA sequences from this sample encode an identical CDR3 as well. The chain carries TRBV5-1 and TRBJ1-5; the D gene is possibly TRBD1 (5 bases). Trimming cost V 4 bases and J 0 bases, with 11 bases left between them. This CDR3 is built from 15 residues. The V gene's germline CDR1 is SGHRS and CDR2 YFSETQ. CDR3 loop: CASSPGTVSNQPQHF. DNA for the CDR3: TGCGCCAGCAGCCCAGGGACCGTTAGCAATCAGCCCCAGCATTTT.

The chain joins TRBV11-2 to TRBJ2-7, with 13 bases matching TRBD2. J was trimmed by 4 bases and V by 5 bases; bases with no gene match: 5. CDR1 is SGHAT and CDR2 is FQNNGV in the germline V gene. The CDR3 is 15 amino acids. The CDR3 reads CASSPGLAGEYEQYF. The DNA of the CDR3 is TGTGCCAGCAGCCCAGGACTAGCGGGAGAGTACGAGCAGTACTTC.

This chain joins TRBV11-2 and TRBJ2-1; D unresolved. The V end lost 1 base, the J end lost 0 bases, and 10 bases lay between the germline ends. CDR3 size: 16 residues. Germline V lookup: CDR1 SGHAT, CDR2 FQNNGV. The CDR3 region is CASSLAGLSSYNEQFF. For the CDR3, the DNA is TGTGCCAGCAGCTTAGCCGGTCTTAGCTCCTACAATGAGCAGTTCTTC. Filled out from reference TRBV11-2 and TRBJ2-1, the complete variable domain reads EAGVAQSPRYKIIEKRQSVAFWCNPISGHATLYWYQQILGQGPKLLIQFQNNGVVDDSQLPKDRFSAERLKGVDSTLKIQPAKLEDSAVYLCASSLAGLSSYNEQFFGPGTRLTVL.

The chain links TRBV28 to TRBJ2-7; TRBD1 matches 7 bases. Germline trimming cut 6 bases from V and 7 bases from J; bases unmatched to any gene: 12. CDR1 and CDR2 (germline): MDHEN, SYDVKM. This CDR3 region has 14 residues. CDR3 protein: CASSPGQVRGEQYF. The CDR3 nucleotides are TGTGCCAGCAGCCCCGGACAGGTGAGAGGAGAGCAGTACTTC.

The V and J genes are TRBV7-2 and TRBJ2-1; D call uncertain. The V end lost 0 bases, the J end lost 10 bases, and 13 bases lay between the germline ends. CDR3 size: 14 residues. Looked up from germline, CDR1 is SGHTA and CDR2 is FQGNSA. The CDR3 sequence: CASSLALRSSEQFF. The CDR3 DNA reads TGTGCCAGCAGCTTAGCACTTAGGTCTTCGGAGCAGTTCTTC. Based on the CDR3 plus reference TRBV7-2 and TRBJ2-1, the full variable domain is GAGVSQSPSNKVTEKGKDVELRCDPISGHTALYWYRQSLGQGLEFLIYFQGNSAPDKSGLPSDRFSAERTGGSVSTLTIQRTQQEDSAVYLCASSLALRSSEQFFGPGTRLTVL.

The chain uses TRBV4-2 and TRBJ1-4; tentatively, D is TRBD1 (5 bases). From germline, CDR1 is LGHNA and CDR2 YNFKEQ. Trimming removed 4 bases from V and 7 bases from J, with 13 bases in between. CDR3 length equals 14 residues. The CDR3 coding sequence is TGTGCCAGCAGCCCCCCCGGGGCCCTTGAAAAACTGTTTTTT. This gives the protein CASSPPGALEKLFF.

This chain joins TRBV6-5 and TRBJ2-7, with 8 bases lining up with TRBD2. Germline CDR1 reads MNHEY; CDR2 reads SVGAGI. CDR3 length equals 15 residues. The V segment lost 5 bases and the J segment 2 bases; nucleotides outside the gene matches: 8. The CDR3 loop reads CASSPIPGLAYEQYF. CDR3 DNA: TGTGCCAGCAGTCCCATACCGGGACTAGCCTACGAGCAGTACTTC.

This chain joins TRBV2 and TRBJ2-7; no reliable D call. CDR3 length: 12 residues. Germline V lookup: CDR1 SNHLY, CDR2 FYNNEI. V was pared by 8 bases and J by 2 bases, with 10 bases between. CDR3 in DNA: TGTGCCAGCTTGTCCGTAGCCTACGAGCAGTACTTC. Its protein is CASLSVAYEQYF.

Details on this clone: Other DNA sequences in the sample encode the same CDR3. The rearrangement joins TRBV28 to TRBJ2-7; maybe TRBD2 (5 bases). The germline V gene encodes CDR1 MDHEN and CDR2 SYDVKM. This CDR3 contains 13 residues. V lost 5 bases and J lost 0, with 8 bases in between. CDR3 in DNA: TGTGCCAGCAGTCGGGGTAGCTCCTACGAGCAGTACTTC. It is translated as CASSRGSSYEQYF. Combining the CDR3 with reference TRBV28 and TRBJ2-7 gives the whole variable domain DVKVTQSSRYLVKRTGEKVFLECVQDMDHENMFWYRQDPGLGLRLIYFSYDVKMKEKGDIPEGYSVSREKKERFSLILESASTNQTSMYLCASSRGSSYEQYFGPGTRLTVT.

The chain recombines TRBV6-9 with TRBJ2-1, with unresolved D. The V gene's germline CDR1 is MNHGY and CDR2 SVAAGI. Trimming pared 8 bases from V and 4 bases from J, leaving 6 bases between. The CDR3 is 11 residues long. Here the CDR3 DNA reads TGTGCCAGCGGTCAGTACAATGAGCAGTTCTTC. Translation gives CASGQYNEQFF.

This rearrangement joins TRBV6-5 to TRBJ1-2; D not certain. Deletions cut 0 bases from V and 0 bases from J, with 8 bases between. The CDR3 is made up of 15 amino acids. Germline values: CDR1 MNHEY, CDR2 SVGAGI. The CDR3 bases are TGTGCCAGCAGTTACTCTGCAGATGCTAACTATGGCTACACCTTC. Translated, it gives CASSYSADANYGYTF.

In DNA form, the CDR3 reads TGTGCCAGCAGCCCCCGGGACAGGCCCTACAATGAGCAGTTCTTC. Its protein is CASSPRDRPYNEQFF. V gene TRBV21-1 combines with J gene TRBJ2-1; TRBD1 is taken as the D call from the table, unchecked against the DNA. TRBV21-1 is classified as a pseudogene. The CDR3 contains 15 residues.

The V and J genes are TRBV2 and TRBJ1-1; D perhaps matches TRBD1 (6 bases). V lost 2 bases and J lost 6, with 19 bases in between. The length of the CDR3 is 16 residues. The germline CDR1 and CDR2 sequences are SNHLY and FYNNEI. The CDR3: CASSETDPGARPEAFF. In DNA form, the CDR3 reads TGTGCCAGCAGTGAAACAGACCCGGGGGCCCGACCTGAAGCTTTCTTT. The whole variable domain, remainder taken from reference TRBV2 and TRBJ1-1, is EPEVTQTPSHQVTQMGQEVILRCVPISNHLYFYWYRQILGQKVEFLVSFYNNEISEKSEIFDDQFSVERPDGSNFTLKIRSTKLEDSAMYFCASSETDPGARPEAFFGQGTRLTVV.

The genes are TRBV5-1 and TRBJ1-1; D is unclear. The CDR3 runs to 15 residues. CDR1 is SGHRS, CDR2 YFSETQ, per germline. V gave up 4 bases and J gave up 0 bases, with 13 bases separating them. The CDR3, as DNA: TGCGCCAGCAGCCTGGTCGGGCAGCTGAACACTGAAGCTTTCTTT. This codes for CASSLVGQLNTEAFF.

The V gene is TRBV28, the J gene TRBJ2-7; possible D gene TRBD1, 5 bases. Germline CDR1 is MDHEN and CDR2 is SYDVKM. The ends were cut back, 3 bases at V and 7 bases at J, with 10 bases in the middle. The CDR3 contains 12 residues. The DNA for the CDR3 is TGTGCCAGCAGTTTGGTCAGGGTTGAGCAGTACTTC. It encodes CASSLVRVEQYF.

The chain uses TRBV27 and TRBJ2-7, with 14 positions matching TRBD2. Trimming removed 6 bases from V and 7 bases from J; junction bases left unmatched: 8. This CDR3 region has 15 residues. The germline V gene has CDR1 MNHEY and CDR2 SMNVEV (reference sequence). The CDR3 sequence is CASSLGLAGAGEQYF. CDR3 DNA: TGTGCCAGCAGCTTGGGACTAGCGGGAGCGGGAGAGCAGTACTTC.

In this sample, this clone turned up once. This rearrangement joins TRBV7-6 to TRBJ2-1, with no clear D. Germline-derived CDR1 and CDR2 are SGHVS and FNYEAQ. The V and J ends lost 4 bases and 4 bases respectively, with 2 bases between them. This CDR3 region has 11 residues. CDR3: CASSWYNEQFF. The CDR3 region has the DNA TGTGCCAGCAGCTGGTACAATGAGCAGTTCTTC.

This chain connects TRBV7-3 to TRBJ2-7, with D possibly matching TRBD2 (6 bases). CDR1 is SGHTA, CDR2 FQGTGA, per germline. V shed 0 bases and J shed 4 bases, with 13 bases lying between them. The CDR3 length is 15 residues. The CDR3 sequence: CASSLTGEAIYEQYF. CDR3 bases: TGTGCCAGCAGCTTAACGGGGGAGGCGATATACGAGCAGTACTTC.

This chain connects TRBV6-5 to TRBJ2-7; 13 bases align to TRBD2. In germline, CDR1 is MNHEY, CDR2 SVGAGI. There are 15 residues in the CDR3. Trimming at V came to 6 bases and at J to 4 bases, leaving 6 bases not matched to a gene. CDR3 loop: CASSRGLAGSYEQYF. In DNA form, the CDR3 reads TGTGCCAGCAGCCGGGGACTAGCGGGAAGTTACGAGCAGTACTTC.

V usage is TRBV18 and J usage is TRBJ2-5, with 8 bases that match TRBD1. The DNA end lines up better with TRBJ2-7; the J call may be wrong. CDR1 is KGHSH, CDR2 LQKENI, per germline. The CDR3 length is 14 residues. The CDR3 loop is CASSAWDRSYEQYF. CDR3 coding DNA: TGTGCCAGCTCAGCGTGGGACAGGTCCTACGAGCAGTACTTC.

The rearrangement links TRBV7-9 to TRBJ1-6; 9 bases align to TRBD1. CDR3 length equals 17 residues. V shed 2 bases and J 9 bases; nucleotides not matched to a gene: 11. Germline V CDR1 and CDR2: SEHNR, FQNEAQ (reference sequence). DNA for the CDR3: TGTGCCAGCAGCTTACGGGGACAGGGCCGTAATGGTTCACCCCTCCACTTT. Its protein product is CASSLRGQGRNGSPLHF.

This clone has just one count. The chain links TRBV6-5 to TRBJ2-7; D is possibly TRBD1 (5 bases). This CDR3 region has 12 residues. From germline, CDR1 is MNHEY and CDR2 SVGAGI. V lost 5 bases, J lost 6 bases, and 11 bases lay in between. CDR3: CASSNTGLEQYF. The CDR3 DNA reads as TGTGCCAGCAGTAATACAGGCCTCGAGCAGTACTTC.

V gene TRBV6-1 combines with J gene TRBJ2-7; D is ambiguous. Germline V lookup: CDR1 MNHNS, CDR2 SASEGT. CDR3 length: 12 residues. This chain's CDR3 is CAAGYLGYEQYF. Written as DNA, the CDR3 is TGTGCAGCTGGATACCTTGGCTACGAGCAGTACTTC.